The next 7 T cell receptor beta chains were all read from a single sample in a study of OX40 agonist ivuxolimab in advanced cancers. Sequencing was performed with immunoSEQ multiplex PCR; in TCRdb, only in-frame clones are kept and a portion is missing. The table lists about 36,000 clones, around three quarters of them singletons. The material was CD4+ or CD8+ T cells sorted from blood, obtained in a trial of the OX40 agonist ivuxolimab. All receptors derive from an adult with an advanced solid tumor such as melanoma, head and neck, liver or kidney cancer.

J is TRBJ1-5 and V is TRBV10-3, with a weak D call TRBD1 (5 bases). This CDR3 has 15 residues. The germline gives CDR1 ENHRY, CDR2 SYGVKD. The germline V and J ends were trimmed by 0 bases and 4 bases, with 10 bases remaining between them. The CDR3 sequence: CAISESGGINQPQHF. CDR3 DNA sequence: TGTGCCATCAGTGAGTCGGGGGGGATAAATCAGCCCCAGCATTTT.

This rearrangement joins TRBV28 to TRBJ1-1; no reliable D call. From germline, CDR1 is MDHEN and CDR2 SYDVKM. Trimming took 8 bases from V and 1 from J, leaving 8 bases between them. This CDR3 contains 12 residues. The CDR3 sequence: CASLVGNTEAFF. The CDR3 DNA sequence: TGTGCCAGCTTGGTAGGGAACACTGAAGCTTTCTTT.

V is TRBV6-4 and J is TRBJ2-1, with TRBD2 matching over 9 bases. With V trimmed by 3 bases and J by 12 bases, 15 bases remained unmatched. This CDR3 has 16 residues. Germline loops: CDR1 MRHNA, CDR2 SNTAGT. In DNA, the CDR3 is TGTGCCAGCAGTGAAGCTGGGACTAGCACCTTGTCTGGGCAGTTCTTC. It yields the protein CASSEAGTSTLSGQFF.

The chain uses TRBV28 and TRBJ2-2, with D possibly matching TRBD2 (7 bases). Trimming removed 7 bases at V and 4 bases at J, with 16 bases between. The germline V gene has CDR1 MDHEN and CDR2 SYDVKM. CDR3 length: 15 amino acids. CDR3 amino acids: CASKNGGQGTGELFF. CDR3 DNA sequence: TGTGCCAGCAAAAACGGGGGGCAAGGCACCGGGGAGCTGTTTTTT.

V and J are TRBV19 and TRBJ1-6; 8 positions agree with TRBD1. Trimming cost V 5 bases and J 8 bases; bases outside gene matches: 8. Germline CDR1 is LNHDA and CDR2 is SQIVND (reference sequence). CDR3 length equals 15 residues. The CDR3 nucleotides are TGTGCCAGTAGTCCCTCCCGGGACAGGTATTCACCCCTCCACTTT. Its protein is CASSPSRDRYSPLHF.

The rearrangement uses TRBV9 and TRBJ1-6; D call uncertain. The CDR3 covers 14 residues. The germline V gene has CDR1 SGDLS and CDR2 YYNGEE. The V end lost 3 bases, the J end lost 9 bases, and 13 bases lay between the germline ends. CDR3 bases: TGTGCCAGCAGCGCAGTGGGTGGGAGTTCACCCCTCCACTTT. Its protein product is CASSAVGGSSPLHF.

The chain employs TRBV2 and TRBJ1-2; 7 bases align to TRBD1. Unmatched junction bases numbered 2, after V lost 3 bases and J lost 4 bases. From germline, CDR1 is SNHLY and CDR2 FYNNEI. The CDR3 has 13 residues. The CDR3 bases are TGTGCCAGCAGTGAGGCAGGGGGCTATGGCTACACCTTC. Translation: CASSEAGGYGYTF.